These 4 T cell receptor beta chains were all obtained from the same sample, sequenced in a study of blood T cell repertoires in COVID-19. The method was immunoSEQ multiplex PCR; TCRdb's version includes in-frame clones alone and lacks a portion of them. The sample includes 200,000 to 250,000 clones, 87% of them seen just once. The specimen sequenced was PBMCs or T cells enriched from blood (not recorded which). Source of these receptors: a man aged 30-40 years who had recovered from COVID-19.

This chain uses TRBV2 with TRBJ1-2; TRBD1 matches at 9 bases. V was pared by 8 bases and J by 8 bases, with 15 bases of the junction left unmatched. CDR3 length equals 15 residues. In germline, CDR1 is SNHLY, CDR2 FYNNEI. CDR3 bases: TGTGCCAGCCGGGACAGGGCCCTCTCTATGGTGGGCTACACCTTC. Translated, it gives CASRDRALSMVGYTF.

This clone came up once. The genes are TRBV19 and TRBJ2-1; 7 nucleotides match TRBD2. The trim removed 3 bases at V and 3 bases at J, leaving 17 bases unmatched. The CDR3 has 19 residues. Germline CDR1 LNHDA, CDR2 SQIVND (reference sequence). CDR3 DNA: TGTGCCAGTAGTATCGCTGGGGGGGATGCGAGACCACACTACAATGAGCAGTTCTTC. This translates into CASSIAGGDARPHYNEQFF.

Points on this clone: Other nucleotide sequences from this sample produce the same CDR3. This chain joins TRBV5-1 and TRBJ1-2, with 7 bases matching TRBD1. The CDR3 is made up of 13 amino acids. The germline V gene has CDR1 SGHRS and CDR2 YFSETQ. Unmatched junction bases numbered 3, after V lost 0 bases and J lost 7 bases. CDR3 sequence (DNA): TGCGCCAGCAGCTTGGAGGGGGCGCCTGGCTACACCTTC. This gives the protein CASSLEGAPGYTF.

A few counts support this clone. CDR3 in DNA: TGTGCCTGGAGTGTCGGGACAGGGAGGACGAACACCGGGGAGCTGTTTTTT. Translating gives CAWSVGTGRTNTGELFF. This chain uses TRBV30 with TRBJ2-2; TRBD1 matches at 9 bases. This CDR3 has 17 amino acids. Germline CDR1 is GTSNPN and CDR2 is SVGIG (reference sequence). After removal of 0 bases from V and 0 bases from J, the junction contained 5 bases not matched to a gene.